This entry lists 21 T cell receptor beta chains sequenced from one sample in a study of control samples from healthy donors and cancer patients. Sequenced by immunoSEQ multiplex PCR; TCRdb stores in-frame clones only, minus some. The table lists under 200,000 clones, approximately 94% of them singletons. The material sequenced was blood. These receptor sequences come from a woman aged 40-49 years in good health.

The gene calls are TRBV2 and TRBJ2-7, with no clear D. The CDR3 is 14 amino acids. V lost 1 base and J 6 bases, leaving 13 bases between the germline ends. The germline gives CDR1 SNHLY, CDR2 FYNNEI. The CDR3 spells CASSEDPESVEQYF. CDR3 nucleotide sequence: TGTGCCAGCAGTGAAGACCCAGAGAGCGTCGAGCAGTACTTC.

This rearrangement joins TRBV10-3 to TRBJ1-2; 8 nucleotides agree with TRBD1. Germline V lookup: CDR1 ENHRY, CDR2 SYGVKD. This CDR3 has 13 residues. Trimming at V came to 4 bases and at J to 6 bases, leaving 4 bases not matched to a gene. The CDR3 here is CAISADRGDGYTF. The CDR3 DNA reads TGTGCCATCAGTGCAGACAGGGGAGATGGCTACACCTTC.

The chain is built from TRBV10-3 and TRBJ1-2; D is uncertain. The CDR3 is 13 amino acids. Trimming removed 3 bases at V and 2 bases at J, with 7 bases between. Germline lookup yields CDR1 ENHRY and CDR2 SYGVKD. CDR3 residues: CAISDGENYGYTF. For the CDR3, the DNA is TGTGCCATCAGTGACGGGGAGAACTATGGCTACACCTTC.

The V and J genes are TRBV10-3 and TRBJ1-5, with D unresolved. The CDR3 length is 14 residues. Germline values: CDR1 ENHRY, CDR2 SYGVKD. V was trimmed by 11 bases and J by 5 bases, leaving 19 bases between them. The CDR3 protein is CASRPPGGDQPQHF. DNA of the CDR3: TGTGCCTCAAGACCCCCAGGCGGAGATCAGCCCCAGCATTTT.

The rearrangement uses TRBV7-2 and TRBJ2-5; the match to TRBD2 covers 8 bases. CDR1 and CDR2 (germline): SGHTA, FQGNSA. V shed 1 base, J shed 1 base, and the junction held 5 bases outside the gene matches. The length of the CDR3 is 16 residues. CDR3 region: CASSLGIGTSQETQYF. CDR3 coding DNA: TGTGCCAGCAGCTTAGGAATTGGGACTAGCCAAGAGACCCAGTACTTC.

The chain joins TRBV7-8 to TRBJ2-1, with 7 bases aligning to TRBD2. CDR3 length: 14 residues. The V and J ends lost 0 bases and 5 bases, in that order; junction bases with no gene match: 1. Germline lookup yields CDR1 SGHVS and CDR2 FQNEAQ. Here the CDR3 DNA reads TGTGCCAGCAGCTTAGCGGGAGGGAACAATGAGCAGTTCTTC. It codes for CASSLAGGNNEQFF.

The genes are TRBV7-2 and TRBJ1-3; 8 bases line up with TRBD1. The J segment lost 7 bases and the V segment lost 10 bases, leaving 9 bases of the junction unmatched. Germline V gene data show CDR1 as SGHTA and CDR2 as FQGNSA. This CDR3 region has 13 residues. CDR3 sequence: CATTGNRGNTIYF. CDR3 sequence (DNA): TGTGCCACCACAGGGAACAGGGGGAACACCATATATTTT.

The V gene is TRBV12-3 or TRBV12-4, the J gene TRBJ1-1; D is undetermined. CDR3 length: 12 residues. Trimming pared 4 bases from V and 4 bases from J, leaving 7 bases between. Here the CDR3 DNA reads TGTGCCAGCAGTTCACGGGCCACTGAAGCTTTCTTT. Its translation is CASSSRATEAFF.

This sequence joins TRBV5-8 and TRBJ2-3; D ambiguous. The V gene's germline CDR1 is SGHTS and CDR2 YDEGEE. The CDR3 consists of 11 residues. The V end lost 7 bases, the J end lost 5 bases, and 8 bases lay between the germline ends. The CDR3 nucleotides read TGTGCCAGCGAGAGAGGAGATACGCAGTATTTT. Protein: CASERGDTQYF. Looking up the rest from reference TRBV5-8 and TRBJ2-3 gives the full variable domain: EAGVTQSPTHLIKTRGQQATLRCSPISGHTSVYWYQQALGLGLQFLLWYDEGEERNRGNFPPRFSGRQFPNYSSELNVNALELEDSALYLCASERGDTQYFGPGTRLTVL.

In nucleotides, the CDR3 is TGTGCCAGCAGCCCCCCGGACTATTCGGGAAACACCATATATTTT. It is translated as CASSPPDYSGNTIYF. V and J are TRBV9 and TRBJ1-3; D gene uncertain. The CDR3 has 15 amino acids. V was cut by 4 bases and J by 4 bases, with 15 bases left in between. Germline CDR1 reads SGDLS; CDR2 reads YYNGEE.

The chain has TRBV7-2 and TRBJ2-3; D might be TRBD2 (5 bases). The CDR3 length is 16 residues. The V gene's germline CDR1 is SGHTA and CDR2 FQGNSA. The V gene lost 2 bases and the J gene lost 0 bases, with 12 bases spanning the gap. CDR3 DNA: TGTGCCAGCAGCTTAAATGGAGGAGCGAGCACAGATACGCAGTATTTT. Translated, it gives CASSLNGGASTDTQYF.

CDR3 protein: CASSSGDFNEKLFF. CDR3 in DNA: TGTGCCAGCAGTTCCGGTGATTTTAATGAAAAACTGTTTTTT. The V call is TRBV6-2 or TRBV6-3, the J call TRBJ1-4, with no clear D. The CDR3 loop spans 14 amino acids. CDR1 and CDR2 (germline): MNHEY, SVGEGT. Trimming pared 4 bases from V and 4 bases from J, leaving 10 bases between.

The chain joins TRBV2 to TRBJ2-7; a possible D gene is TRBD2 (5 bases). The CDR3 runs to 14 residues. V dropped 1 base and J dropped 2 bases, with 9 bases sitting between them. CDR1 is SNHLY and CDR2 is FYNNEI in the germline V gene. The CDR3 loop reads CASSEVREPYEQYF. CDR3 sequence (DNA): TGTGCCAGCAGTGAAGTAAGGGAGCCCTACGAGCAGTACTTC.

The chain's CDR3 is CASSWARDQPQHF. CDR3 sequence (DNA): TGTGCCAGCAGCTGGGCTAGGGATCAGCCCCAGCATTTT. The chain employs TRBV5-8 and TRBJ1-5; D unresolved. V dropped 3 bases and J dropped 5 bases, with 9 bases sitting between them. This CDR3 spans 13 amino acids. Germline V lookup: CDR1 SGHTS, CDR2 YDEGEE.

The CDR3 DNA reads as TGTGCCAGCAGCTTTCTTGACTTAAATAATTCACCCCTCCACTTT. Translated: CASSFLDLNNSPLHF. The V call is TRBV7-9, the J call TRBJ1-6; D not resolved. Germline V gene data show CDR1 as SEHNR and CDR2 as FQNEAQ (reference sequence). V lost 3 bases, J lost 5 bases, and 11 bases lay in between. This CDR3 has 15 residues.

The chain couples TRBV11-2 to TRBJ2-7; 9 bases are a match to TRBD1. Germline CDR1 reads SGHAT; CDR2 reads FQNNGV. This CDR3 region has 15 residues. V trimming: 0 bases; J trimming: 4 bases; junction bases outside the gene matches: 4. The DNA for the CDR3 is TGTGCCAGCAGCTTAGATGGGGGACAGGGTTACGAGCAGTACTTC. Residues: CASSLDGGQGYEQYF.

Here the CDR3 reads CASSFRAGLSNYGYTF. Here the CDR3 DNA reads TGCGCCAGCAGCTTTAGGGCAGGGTTGTCGAACTATGGCTACACCTTC. The rearrangement links TRBV5-1 to TRBJ1-2, with D maybe TRBD1 (5 bases). The V gene lost 2 bases and the J gene lost 2 bases, with 16 bases spanning the gap. The length of the CDR3 is 16 residues. Germline V gene data show CDR1 as SGHRS and CDR2 as YFSETQ. Drawing the rest from reference TRBV5-1 and TRBJ1-2, the complete variable domain is KAGVTQTPRYLIKTRGQQVTLSCSPISGHRSVSWYQQTPGQGLQFLFEYFSETQRNKGNFPGRFSGRQFSNSRSEMNVSTLELGDSALYLCASSFRAGLSNYGYTFGSGTRLTVV.

The V gene is TRBV15, the J gene TRBJ2-5; 7 nucleotides agree with TRBD1. The CDR3 consists of 14 residues. CDR1 LNHNV and CDR2 YYDKDF come from the germline V gene (reference sequence). V dropped 1 base and J dropped 5; count of bases not matched to a gene: 4. Here the CDR3 reads CATSRGQGRETQYF. The CDR3 nucleotides are TGTGCCACCAGCAGAGGACAGGGCCGTGAGACCCAGTACTTC.

The rearrangement joins TRBV2 to TRBJ2-2; D uncertain. Germline assignment: CDR1 SNHLY and CDR2 FYNNEI. Trimming cost V 2 bases and J 2 bases, with 9 bases left between them. The CDR3 loop spans 15 amino acids. The CDR3: CASSEIRSNTGELFF. The CDR3 DNA follows: TGTGCCAGCAGTGAAATCCGGAGTAACACCGGGGAGCTGTTTTTT.

This clone came up a few times. V gene TRBV4-1 combines with J gene TRBJ1-2, with D unresolved. Germline CDR1 reads MGHRA; CDR2 reads YSYEKL. This CDR3 contains 17 residues. Trimming cost V 0 bases and J 0 bases, with 14 bases left between them. The CDR3, as DNA: TGCGCCAGCAGCCAAGATCTTGTCACGGGCTCTAACTATGGCTACACCTTC. Translation: CASSQDLVTGSNYGYTF.

CDR3 in DNA: TGTGCCAGCACGATCACCGGGGAGCTGTTTTTT. Protein product: CASTITGELFF. The chain employs TRBV9 and TRBJ2-2, with D uncertain. Trimming shortened V by 6 bases and J by 4 bases, and 4 bases separated the two germline ends. Looked up from germline, CDR1 is SGDLS and CDR2 is YYNGEE. This CDR3 is 11 amino acids long.